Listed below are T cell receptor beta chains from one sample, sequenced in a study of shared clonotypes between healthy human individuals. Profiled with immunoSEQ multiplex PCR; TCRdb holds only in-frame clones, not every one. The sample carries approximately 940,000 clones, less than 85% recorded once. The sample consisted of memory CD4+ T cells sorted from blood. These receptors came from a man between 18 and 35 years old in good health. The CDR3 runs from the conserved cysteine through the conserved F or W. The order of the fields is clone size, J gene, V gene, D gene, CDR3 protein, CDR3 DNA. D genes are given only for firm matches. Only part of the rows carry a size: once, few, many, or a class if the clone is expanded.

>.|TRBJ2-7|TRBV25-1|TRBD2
CASSELAGGLKQYF
TGTGCCAGCAGTGAGCTAGCGGGGGGTCTAAAGCAGTACTTC
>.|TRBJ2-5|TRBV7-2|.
CASSLVGGLEETQYF
TGTGCCAGCAGCTTAGTGGGGGGCCTGGAAGAGACCCAGTACTTC
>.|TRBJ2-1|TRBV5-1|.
CASSLQGGYEQFF
TGCGCCAGCAGCTTGCAGGGCGGGTATGAGCAGTTCTTC
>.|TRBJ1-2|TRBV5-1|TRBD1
CASSLVGQGSDGYTF
TGCGCCAGCAGCTTGGTCGGACAGGGAAGCGATGGCTACACCTTC
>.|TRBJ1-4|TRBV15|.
CATSRDKNEKLFF
TGTGCCACCAGCAGAGATAAGAATGAAAAACTGTTTTTT
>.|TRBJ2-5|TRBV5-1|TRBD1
CASSLYRDRVHF
TGCGCCAGCAGCCTATACCGGGACAGGGTTCACTTC
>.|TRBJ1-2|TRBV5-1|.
CASTLGGTTNYGYTF
TGCGCCAGCACCCTCGGCGGGACCACTAACTATGGCTACACCTTC
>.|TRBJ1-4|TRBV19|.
CATSGRGGEKLFF
TGTGCCACCAGCGGGAGGGGTGGAGAAAAACTGTTTTTT
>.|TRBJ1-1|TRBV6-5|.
CASSYSWGQNTEAFF
TGTGCCAGCAGTTACTCGTGGGGTCAGAACACTGAAGCTTTCTTT
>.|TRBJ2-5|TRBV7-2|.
CASSLGGSYQETQYF
TGTGCCAGCAGCCTCGGGGGCTCGTACCAAGAGACCCAGTACTTC
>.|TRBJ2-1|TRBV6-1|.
CASSSVLVSDEQFF
TGTGCCAGCAGTTCTGTCCTAGTCAGCGATGAGCAGTTCTTC
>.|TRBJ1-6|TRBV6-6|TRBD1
CASRSQGSPSPLHF
TGTGCCAGCAGATCACAGGGGTCCCCATCACCCCTCCACTTT
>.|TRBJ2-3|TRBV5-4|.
CASGMTDTQYF
TGTGCCAGCGGCATGACAGATACGCAGTATTTT
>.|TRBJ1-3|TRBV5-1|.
CASRRDLEAGNTIYF
TGCGCCAGCAGAAGGGACCTGGAGGCTGGAAACACCATATATTTT
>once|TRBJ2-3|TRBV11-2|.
CASSESRASTDTQYF
TGTGCCAGCAGCGAGTCCAGGGCAAGCACAGATACGCAGTATTTT
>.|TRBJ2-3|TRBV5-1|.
CASSLEPSGSTGTDTQYF
TGCGCCAGCAGCTTGGAGCCCAGCGGGTCGACGGGCACAGATACGCAGTATTTT
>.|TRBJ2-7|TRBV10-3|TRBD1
CAIATGSSYEQYF
TGTGCCATCGCGACAGGGAGCTCCTACGAGCAGTACTTC
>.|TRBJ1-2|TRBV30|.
CAWRVIGGDYYGYTF
TGTGCCTGGAGAGTGATAGGGGGGGACTACTATGGCTACACCTTC
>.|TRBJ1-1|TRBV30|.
CAWSVSTRGNTEAFF
TGTGCCTGGAGTGTATCGACCCGGGGGAACACTGAAGCTTTCTTT
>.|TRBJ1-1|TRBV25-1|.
CASSEGYGTTEAFF
TGTGCCAGCAGTGAGGGTTATGGGACCACTGAAGCTTTCTTT
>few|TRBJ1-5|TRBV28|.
CASNLPGKVNQPQHF
TGTGCCAGCAACCTCCCGGGGAAGGTGAATCAGCCCCAGCATTTT
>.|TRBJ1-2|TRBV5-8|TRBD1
CASSFITGGWGNYGYTF
TGTGCCAGCAGCTTCATTACAGGGGGATGGGGTAACTATGGCTACACCTTC
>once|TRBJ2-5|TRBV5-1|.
CASSPGPQETQYF
TGCGCCAGCAGCCCCGGACCCCAAGAGACCCAGTACTTC
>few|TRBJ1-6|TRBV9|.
CASSVGNREGSPLHF
TGTGCCAGCAGCGTAGGGAACAGGGAAGGTTCACCCCTCCACTTT
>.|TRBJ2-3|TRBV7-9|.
CASSLAQDFHTQYF
TGTGCCAGCAGCTTAGCGCAGGACTTTCATACGCAGTATTTT
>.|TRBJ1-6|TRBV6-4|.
CASSDSMDSPLHF
TGTGCCAGCAGTGACTCAATGGATTCACCCCTCCACTTT
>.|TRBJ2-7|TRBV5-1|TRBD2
CASSLAGSGGTYEQYF
TGCGCCAGCAGCTTGGCCGGTAGCGGGGGGACCTACGAGCAGTACTTC
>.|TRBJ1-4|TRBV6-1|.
CASSVQTGPSNEKLFF
TGTGCCAGCAGTGTCCAAACCGGGCCATCTAATGAAAAACTGTTTTTT
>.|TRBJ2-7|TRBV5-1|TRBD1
CASSSGQGRDEQYF
TGCGCCAGCAGCTCGGGACAGGGTCGCGACGAGCAGTACTTC
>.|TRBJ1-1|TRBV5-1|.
CASSLAPANTEAFF
TGCGCCAGCAGCTTGGCCCCAGCGAACACTGAAGCTTTCTTT
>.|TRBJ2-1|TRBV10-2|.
CASSEGYNEQFF
TGCGCCAGCAGTGAGGGGTACAATGAGCAGTTCTTC
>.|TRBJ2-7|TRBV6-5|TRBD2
CASSRREGTYEQYF
TGTGCCAGCAGCCGCAGGGAGGGCACCTACGAGCAGTACTTC